The 8 T cell receptor beta chains in this list originate from one sample, sequenced in a study of radiation and T cells in renal cell carcinoma. Time point meaning: blood 4 weeks post-SBRT, at nephrectomy. Treatment denoted: 15 Gy SBRT to primary tumor, nephrectomy 4 weeks later. Generated by immunoSEQ multiplex PCR, the TCRdb table keeps only in-frame clones and is missing some. The profile shows fewer than 85,000 clones, roughly nine tenths of them singletons. Sequencing was performed on blood, taken from a patient whose treatment included radiotherapy and nephrectomy. These receptor sequences come from a woman between 70 and 85 years old with renal cell carcinoma.

This chain joins TRBV6-5 and TRBJ2-3; D uncertain. The length of the CDR3 is 14 residues. The germline V gene has CDR1 MNHEY and CDR2 SVGAGI. V was pared by 4 bases and J by 3 bases, with 11 bases between. In nucleotides, the CDR3 is TGTGCCAGCAGTTCCCGGCCCCCGACAGATACGCAGTATTTT. This encodes CASSSRPPTDTQYF.

This clone was seen only once. One end of the junction fails to match germline, which may point to a read error. The V call is TRBV14, the J call TRBJ2-7, with 8 bases that match TRBD1. CDR1 and CDR2 from the germline V gene are SGHDN and FVKESK. This CDR3 is 12 amino acids long. The CDR3 DNA follows: TGTGCCAGCAGCCTTTACCGGGACAGGAAGAGTTTC. The encoded protein is CASSLYRDRKSF.

The chain couples TRBV7-8 to TRBJ2-3; D is perhaps TRBD1 (6 bases). V lost 4 bases to trimming and J lost 0 bases, with 11 bases between them. Germline V lookup: CDR1 SGHVS, CDR2 FQNEAQ. This CDR3 spans 15 amino acids. CDR3 sequence: CASSSTTGSTDTQYF. The CDR3 DNA reads as TGTGCCAGCAGCTCCACGACAGGAAGCACAGATACGCAGTATTTT. Variable domain in full (rest from reference TRBV7-8 and TRBJ2-3): GAGVSQSPRYKVAKRGQDVALRCDPISGHVSLFWYQQALGQGPEFLTYFQNEAQLDKSGLPSDRFFAERPEGSVSTLKIQRTQQEDSAVYLCASSSTTGSTDTQYFGPGTRLTVL.

In its sample, this clone was seen a few times. This rearrangement joins TRBV9 to TRBJ2-3; D gene uncertain. CDR1 is SGDLS and CDR2 is YYNGEE in the germline V gene. The CDR3 runs to 16 residues. The V and J ends lost 4 bases and 3 bases respectively, with 18 bases between them. The CDR3 sequence is CASSRIWSVETDTQYF. CDR3 DNA: TGTGCCAGCAGCCGAATTTGGTCAGTAGAAACAGATACGCAGTATTTT.

The chain joins TRBV5-4 to TRBJ2-2; the match to TRBD1 covers 8 bases. After removal of 6 bases from V and 2 bases from J, the junction contained 6 bases not matched to a gene. Germline values: CDR1 SGHNT, CDR2 YYREEE (reference sequence). The CDR3 spans 15 residues. This CDR3 is CASNPGQVNTGELFF. The CDR3 bases are TGTGCCAGCAACCCGGGACAGGTTAACACCGGGGAGCTGTTTTTT.

The chain employs TRBV7-8 and TRBJ2-1; 8 positions match TRBD2. The CDR3 runs 15 residues. Unmatched junction bases numbered 8, after V lost 1 base and J lost 9 bases. Per germline, CDR1 SGHVS and CDR2 FQNEAQ. Here the CDR3 DNA reads TGTGCCAGCAGCTTAGGCGGACTAGCAATGAGTGAGCAGTTCTTC. Amino acid sequence: CASSLGGLAMSEQFF. The whole variable domain, remainder taken from reference TRBV7-8 and TRBJ2-1, is GAGVSQSPRYKVAKRGQDVALRCDPISGHVSLFWYQQALGQGPEFLTYFQNEAQLDKSGLPSDRFFAERPEGSVSTLKIQRTQQEDSAVYLCASSLGGLAMSEQFFGPGTRLTVL.

The rearrangement links TRBV30 to TRBJ1-6, with 7 positions matching TRBD1. The V gene's germline CDR1 is GTSNPN and CDR2 SVGIG (reference sequence). CDR3 length: 13 amino acids. The junction had 3 bases not matched to a gene; V was cut back by 3 bases and J by 7 bases. CDR3 in DNA: TGTGCCTGGAGGACAGGGCTAAATTCACCCCTCCACTTT. Translation: CAWRTGLNSPLHF.

DNA of the CDR3: TGTGCCAGCCATGGCAGGGTCAACTATGGCTACACCTTC. Residues: CASHGRVNYGYTF. The chain combines TRBV2 with TRBJ1-2; possibly TRBD1 for D (5 bases). Trimming removed 8 bases from V and 2 bases from J, with 12 bases in between. The CDR3 consists of 13 residues. CDR1 is SNHLY, CDR2 FYNNEI, per germline.